This TCR beta chain is drawn from a study of T cell changes during pregnancy in multiple sclerosis. Libraries were prepared by immunoSEQ multiplex PCR; TCRdb keeps only in-frame clonotypes and omits some of them. This table has tens of thousands of clones, roughly 87% appearing once. CDR1 is SEHNR and CDR2 is FQNEAQ in the germline V gene (reference sequence). Trimming removed 5 bases from V and 0 bases from J, with 15 bases in between. CDR3 size: 16 residues. The sequences come from peripheral blood, collected in the first trimester of pregnancy. This sequence joins TRBV7-9 and TRBJ2-3; no clear D. This TCR came from a female donor with multiple sclerosis, enrolled in a pregnancy study. Written as DNA, the CDR3 is TGTGCCAGCAGCCCTCTACGAGTCTCCAGCACAGATACGCAGTATTTT. It codes for CASSPLRVSSTDTQYF.